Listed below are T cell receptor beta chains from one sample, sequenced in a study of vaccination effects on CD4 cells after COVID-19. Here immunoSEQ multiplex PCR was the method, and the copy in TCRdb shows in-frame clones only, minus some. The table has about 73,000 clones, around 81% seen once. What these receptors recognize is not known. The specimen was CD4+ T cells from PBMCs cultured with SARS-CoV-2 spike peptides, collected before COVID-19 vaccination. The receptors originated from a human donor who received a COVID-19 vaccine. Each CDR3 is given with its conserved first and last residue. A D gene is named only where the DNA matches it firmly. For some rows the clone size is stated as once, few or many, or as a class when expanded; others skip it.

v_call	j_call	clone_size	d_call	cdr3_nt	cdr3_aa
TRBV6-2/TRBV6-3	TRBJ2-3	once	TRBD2	TGTGCCAGCAGTTACGCTGCGGGGACTAGCGGGGGAAGAGATACGCAGTATTTT	CASSYAAGTSGGRDTQYF
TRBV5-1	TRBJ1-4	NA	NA	TGCGCCAGCAGCTTGGGGGCAACGAATGAAAAACTGTTTTTT	CASSLGATNEKLFF
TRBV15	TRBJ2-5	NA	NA	TGTGCCACCAGCAGGGACCTCGGGGAGACCCAGTACTTC	CATSRDLGETQYF
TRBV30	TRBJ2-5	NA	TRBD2	TGTGCCTGGAGTGCCTTAGCGGGGGGAAAAGAGACCCAGTACTTC	CAWSALAGGKETQYF
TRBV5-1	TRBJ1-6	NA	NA	TGCGCCAGCAGCTCGAGCGGACAGTATAATTCACCCCTCCACTTT	CASSSSGQYNSPLHF
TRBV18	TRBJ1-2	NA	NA	TGTGCCAGCTCACCAGCCGGGGTTGGCTACACCTTC	CASSPAGVGYTF
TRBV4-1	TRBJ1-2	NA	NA	TGCGCCAGCAGCCAAGTGGGGAGCTCCAACTATGGCTACACCTTC	CASSQVGSSNYGYTF
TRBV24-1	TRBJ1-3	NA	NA	TGTGCCACCAGTGATCCAGGCAACTCTGGAAACACCATATATTTT	CATSDPGNSGNTIYF
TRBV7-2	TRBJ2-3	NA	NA	TGTGCCAGCAGCCCTCAGGACGGCAGCACAGATACGCAGTATTTT	CASSPQDGSTDTQYF
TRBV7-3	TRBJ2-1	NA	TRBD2	TGTGCCAGTAGCGGGGGGCCGAACAATGAGCAGTTCTTC	CASSGGPNNEQFF
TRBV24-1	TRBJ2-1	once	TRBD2	TGTGCCACCAGTGATCCAAAGATCAGCGGGGGGGCCTACAATGAGCAGTTCTTC	CATSDPKISGGAYNEQFF